The 27 T cell receptor beta chains presented below share a single source sample, sequenced in a study of blood T cells in healthy people across ages (dated by TCRdb to between 2014 and 2016). Receptors were amplified or captured by 5' RACE. Sequencing used an Illumina HiSeq 2500. A second PCR of roughly 7 to 11 cycles was run with a J-beta primer mix and a sample-barcoded 5' primer. The public reads were reprocessed in TCRdb via fastp at Q25 and MiXCR, keeping in-frame beta chains. For every CDR3 protein sequence, its rows merge into one entry that carries the most common genes and DNA. For this sample there are about 640,000 distinct CDR3 sequences; roughly 50% appear just once. Of the sample, 35% to 40% falls within the top ten clones. The sequencing input was blood. Receptor source: a man aged 55 to 70 in good health.

This clonotype was detected only a few times. This chain joins TRBV6-5 and TRBJ2-3; D possibly uses TRBD1 or TRBD2 (5 bases each). V lost 5 bases and J 0 bases, leaving 9 bases between the germline ends. The CDR3 consists of 14 residues. Germline V lookup: CDR1 MNHEY, CDR2 SVGAGI. The CDR3 spells CASSRDGSTDTQYF. Here the CDR3 DNA reads TGTGCCAGCAGTCGGGACGGAAGCACAGATACGCAGTATTTT.

This clonotype was recorded a few times. V usage is TRBV6-2 or TRBV6-3 and J usage is TRBJ2-1, with 7 bases identical to TRBD2. This CDR3 spans 12 amino acids. Unmatched junction bases numbered 10, after V lost 5 bases and J lost 15 bases. Germline V gene lookup returns CDR1 MNHEY and CDR2 SVGEGT. The chain's CDR3 is CASSPRTSPAFF. CDR3 nucleotide sequence: TGTGCCAGCAGTCCCAGGACTAGTCCCGCGTTCTTC.

V and J are TRBV14 and TRBJ2-7, with D hard to call. The CDR3 consists of 14 residues. From germline, CDR1 is SGHDN and CDR2 FVKESK. V lost 1 base, J lost 0 bases, and 7 bases lay in between. The CDR3 here is CASSQASLSYEQYF. The CDR3 DNA follows: TGTGCCAGCAGCCAAGCCAGTCTCTCCTACGAGCAGTACTTC.

The V call is TRBV6-5, the J call TRBJ2-6; unclear D gene. V dropped 0 bases and J dropped 0 bases, with 9 bases sitting between them. Germline V lookup: CDR1 MNHEY, CDR2 SVGAGI. The CDR3 contains 17 residues. CDR3 sequence reads: CASSYSLRISGANVLTF. CDR3 nucleotide sequence: TGTGCCAGCAGTTACTCGCTCCGAATCTCTGGGGCCAACGTCCTGACTTTC.

V is TRBV3-1 and J is TRBJ2-3, with a possible D match to TRBD2 (6 bases). CDR3 length: 12 amino acids. Germline-derived CDR1 and CDR2 are LGHDT and YNNKEL (reference sequence). The germline V and J ends were trimmed by 8 bases and 6 bases, with 12 bases remaining between them. The CDR3 nucleotides read TGTGCCAGCGCCGGAGGGCGGGATACGCAGTATTTT. It yields the protein CASAGGRDTQYF.

The chain combines TRBV21-1 with TRBJ2-7; TRBD1 reflects the table's D call only, with no check against the DNA. TRBV21-1 represents a pseudogene. The CDR3 is 14 residues long. The DNA for the CDR3 is TGTGCCAGCAGCGTGCCCCCACACTCCTACGAGCAGTACTTC. It translates to CASSVPPHSYEQYF.

The J gene is TRBJ2-1, the V gene TRBV5-1, with 9 bases aligning to TRBD2. The ends lost 2 bases at V and 6 bases at J; junction bases unmatched: 6. CDR3 size: 15 residues. Germline V CDR1 and CDR2: SGHRS, YFSETQ. This CDR3 reads CASSFLRGGLNEQFF. Here the CDR3 DNA reads TGCGCCAGCAGCTTCTTGCGGGGGGGCCTCAATGAGCAGTTCTTC.

This clonotype was detected many times. The V gene is TRBV18, the J gene TRBJ2-5, with no clear D. V gave up 2 bases and J gave up 5 bases, with 9 bases separating them. The germline V gene has CDR1 KGHSH and CDR2 LQKENI. The CDR3 runs 13 residues. CDR3 nucleotides: TGTGCCAGCTCACCAGAAGATCCCGAGACCCAGTACTTC. Amino acids: CASSPEDPETQYF.

This clonotype was observed a few times. The chain has TRBV7-2 and TRBJ2-3; D unresolved. V lost 0 bases and J 5 bases, leaving 9 bases between the germline ends. CDR3 length: 14 residues. Germline V gives CDR1 SGHTA, CDR2 FQGNSA. CDR3 sequence reads: CASSLAPRVDTQYF. CDR3 in DNA: TGTGCCAGCAGCTTAGCGCCCAGAGTAGATACGCAGTATTTT.

The V and J genes are TRBV5-1 and TRBJ2-5, with D possibly matching TRBD1 (5 bases). The CDR3 loop spans 15 amino acids. Trimming took off 3 bases at V and 6 bases at J, with 18 bases between the two ends. Germline V gene data show CDR1 as SGHRS and CDR2 as YFSETQ. This CDR3 is CASSSRPWGRKTQYF. DNA for the CDR3: TGCGCCAGCAGCTCGCGGCCGTGGGGCAGGAAGACCCAGTACTTC.

V usage is TRBV10-3 and J usage is TRBJ2-5; D call uncertain. The germline V gene encodes CDR1 ENHRY and CDR2 SYGVKD. V gave up 8 bases and J gave up 0 bases, with 10 bases separating them. The CDR3 covers 13 residues. The CDR3 bases are TGTGCCATCGGGTACCTCGACCAAGAGACCCAGTACTTC. Protein: CAIGYLDQETQYF.

Written as DNA, the CDR3 is TGTGCCACCGACCGGACGAGGTCCTACGAGCAGTACTTC. Encoded protein: CATDRTRSYEQYF. The chain is built from TRBV15 and TRBJ2-7; no clear D gene. This CDR3 has 13 amino acids. Germline V gene lookup returns CDR1 LNHNV and CDR2 YYDKDF (reference sequence). Trimming removed 8 bases from V and 1 base from J, with 12 bases in between.

This clonotype was observed a handful of times. This chain uses TRBV12-3 or TRBV12-4 with TRBJ2-7; 9 bases fit TRBD2. The V and J ends lost 4 bases and 1 base, in that order; junction bases with no gene match: 8. The CDR3 loop spans 16 amino acids. The CDR3 is CASSSRSSGGSYEQYF. The CDR3 DNA sequence: TGTGCCAGCAGTTCCCGGAGCAGCGGGGGGTCCTACGAGCAGTACTTC.

The rearrangement joins TRBV11-2 to TRBJ2-3; D is tentatively TRBD1 or TRBD2 (6 bases each). Between the trimmed V and J ends, which lost 6 bases and 5 bases, there was a span of 18 bases. This CDR3 has 15 residues. Germline V gives CDR1 SGHAT, CDR2 FQNNGV. CDR3 residues: CASRSRGAAGDTQYF. CDR3 in DNA: TGTGCCAGCAGAAGTAGGGGGGCGGCGGGAGATACGCAGTATTTT.

V usage is TRBV15 and J usage is TRBJ2-3; unclear D gene. The germline gives CDR1 LNHNV, CDR2 YYDKDF (reference sequence). With 0 bases removed from V and 3 bases from J, the gap between germline ends came to 10 bases. The CDR3 covers 15 residues. DNA for the CDR3: TGTGCCACCAGCAGAGATCACCTAGAGACAGATACGCAGTATTTT. Translated, it gives CATSRDHLETDTQYF.

J is TRBJ2-5 and V is TRBV6-2 or TRBV6-3, with D uncertain. With 6 bases removed from V and 1 base from J, the gap between germline ends came to 6 bases. Germline V lookup: CDR1 MNHEY, CDR2 SVGEGT. There are 12 residues in the CDR3. CDR3 sequence: CASSKVQETQYF. DNA of the CDR3: TGTGCCAGCAGCAAGGTCCAAGAGACCCAGTACTTC.

The rearrangement uses TRBV7-2 and TRBJ1-3; D is ambiguous. Trimming pared 3 bases from V and 3 bases from J, leaving 6 bases between. Germline assignment: CDR1 SGHTA and CDR2 FQGNSA. The CDR3 consists of 13 residues. DNA for the CDR3: TGTGCCAGCAGCTTGGGTTATGGAAACACCATATATTTT. Translating it yields CASSLGYGNTIYF.

This clonotype was detected only once. V is TRBV2 and J is TRBJ2-1; D gene ambiguous. TRBJ2-7 matches the DNA end more closely, so the J call is doubtful. CDR3 length equals 12 residues. The germline CDR1 and CDR2 sequences are SNHLY and FYNNEI. The CDR3 DNA reads as TGTGCCAGCAGTGGTGAGGCCGACGAGCAGTACTTC. It encodes CASSGEADEQYF.

This chain uses TRBV20-1 with TRBJ2-1; 8 bases match TRBD2. Germline values: CDR1 DFQATT, CDR2 SNEGSKA (reference sequence). The V segment lost 3 bases and the J segment 8 bases; nucleotides outside the gene matches: 12. The CDR3 has 15 residues. The CDR3 reads CSASPAGVPGDEQFF. In nucleotides, the CDR3 is TGCAGTGCTAGCCCAGCGGGGGTACCTGGGGATGAGCAGTTCTTC.

The chain carries TRBV7-9 and TRBJ2-7, with no clear D. CDR1 and CDR2 (germline): SEHNR, FQNEAQ (reference sequence). With 1 base removed from V and 6 bases from J, the gap between germline ends came to 13 bases. The CDR3 runs to 14 residues. The CDR3 spells CASSLGRSPSEQYF. The CDR3 coding sequence is TGTGCCAGCAGCTTAGGTAGGTCCCCAAGCGAGCAGTACTTC. Combining the CDR3 with reference TRBV7-9 and TRBJ2-7 gives the whole variable domain DTGVSQNPRHKITKRGQNVTFRCDPISEHNRLYWYRQTLGQGPEFLTYFQNEAQLEKSRLLSDRFSAERPKGSFSTLEIQRTEQGDSAMYLCASSLGRSPSEQYFGPGTRLTVT.

The J gene is TRBJ2-7, the V gene TRBV6-5; D might be TRBD2 (5 bases). This CDR3 spans 15 amino acids. Germline values: CDR1 MNHEY, CDR2 SVGAGI. V shed 7 bases and J shed 2 bases, with 18 bases lying between them. The CDR3 DNA reads TGTGCCAGCAAAGGGAGTGATAGGTCTACCTACGAGCAGTACTTC. As protein: CASKGSDRSTYEQYF.

This clonotype has a handful of counts. The CDR3 sequence: CASSGRQETQYF. CDR3 in DNA: TGTGCCAGCTCGGGGAGACAAGAGACCCAGTACTTC. The chain carries TRBV2 and TRBJ2-7; possible D gene TRBD2, 5 bases. The J call may not be correct, given that the DNA end is closer to TRBJ2-5. This CDR3 is built from 12 residues. CDR1 SNHLY and CDR2 FYNNEI come from the germline V gene.

The chain joins TRBV20-1 to TRBJ2-3; the match to TRBD2 covers 11 bases. The CDR3 is 15 amino acids. V lost 6 bases and J lost 5; bases outside the gene matches: 10. The germline CDR1 and CDR2 sequences are DFQATT and SNEGSKA (reference sequence). CDR3 sequence: CSALKLAGDGDTQYF. Written as DNA, the CDR3 is TGCAGTGCCCTAAAACTAGCGGGGGATGGAGATACGCAGTATTTT.

The sample holds a few counts of this clonotype. The CDR3 DNA reads TGTGCCAGCAGCCAATTAGCGACCGCTAACTATGGCTACACCTTC. This sequence encodes CASSQLATANYGYTF. V gene TRBV3-1 combines with J gene TRBJ1-2; the D is unclear. The CDR3 is 15 residues long. The germline V and J ends were trimmed by 2 bases and 0 bases, with 10 bases remaining between them. Germline-derived CDR1 and CDR2 are LGHDT and YNNKEL (reference sequence).

The V call is TRBV14, the J call TRBJ1-2, with 8 bases lining up with TRBD1. The CDR3 is 16 residues long. The germline CDR1 and CDR2 sequences are SGHDN and FVKESK. After removal of 4 bases from V and 1 base from J, the junction contained 8 bases not matched to a gene. The CDR3 sequence: CASSPGQANLNYGYTF. DNA of the CDR3: TGTGCCAGCAGCCCGGGACAGGCGAACCTTAACTATGGCTACACCTTC.

The J gene is TRBJ2-1, the V gene TRBV27; D not certain. CDR1 and CDR2 (germline): MNHEY, SMNVEV (reference sequence). V shed 2 bases and J shed 4 bases, with 12 bases lying between them. CDR3 length: 15 residues. This chain's CDR3 is CASSLERAGYNEQFF. CDR3 in DNA: TGTGCCAGCAGTTTAGAGCGAGCCGGTTACAATGAGCAGTTCTTC.

The chain uses TRBV28 and TRBJ2-7; 9 bases agree with TRBD2. Unmatched junction bases numbered 5, after V lost 1 base and J lost 1 base. The CDR3 runs to 16 residues. CDR1 MDHEN and CDR2 SYDVKM come from the germline V gene. CDR3 amino acids: CASSLSGGGGSYEQYF. The CDR3 region has the DNA TGTGCCAGCAGTTTATCAGGCGGGGGGGGTTCCTACGAGCAGTACTTC.